This T cell receptor beta chain originates from a study of beta chain features in type 1 diabetes. Trimming stripped 3 bases from V and 5 bases from J, with 15 bases between. This CDR3 contains 14 residues. Germline V gene lookup returns CDR1 GTSNPN and CDR2 SVGIG (reference sequence). This clone has a handful of counts. What it binds is unknown. Reverse transcribing all isolated RNA meant expressed TCRB transcripts were sequenced. Only in-frame clones appear in the TCRdb table, and some are missing; sequencing was by immunoSEQ multiplex PCR. The repertoire holds a few hundred thousand clones, roughly a tenth seen once, with about 0.018% in the top ten. Study findings and constraints: Over-representation of high TCR-expressing cells was a possible consequence of cDNA sequencing. Type 1 diabetes patients showed a moderate but significant shortening of TCRB CDR3s in all four CD4+ subsets.

The sample consisted of naive CD4+ T cells from blood. The chain recombines TRBV30 with TRBJ2-3; a weak D match, TRBD2 (6 bases). The TCR originated in a man aged 30 to 45 with type 1 diabetes. CDR3 nucleotide sequence: TGTGCCTGGAGCGGGGGACTCTATGGAGATACGCAGTATTTT. This sequence encodes CAWSGGLYGDTQYF.